Sequencing of this TCR beta chain was carried out in a study of blood T cell repertoires in COVID-19 (TCRdb year 2020). At the level of the whole study: Collaborator samples came from the United States, Italy and Spain and covered acute and convalescent phases of COVID-19. The material from the prospective study consisted of cDNA or gDNA derived from T cells, B-cell-depleted T cells, or PBMCs. The dataset comprised deeply sampled blood TCRbeta repertoires from subjects exposed to, actively infected with, or recovered from COVID-19. A freely available public database, intended as a resource for researchers studying the immune response to SARS-CoV-2, is where the repertoires were released. Samples came from the ongoing ImmuneRACE study (first 160 participants) plus 1,254 subjects from 6 global collaborators. A de-identified subject ID, COVID-19 status, age in years and sex were almost always included in the sample metadata. Where available, HLA class I and class II types were taken from metadata supplied by the sample provider and were not determined by assay-based typing. The paper's findings and limits, for the study overall: How much clinical and demographic metadata was included differed by source and by participant, and the metadata was provided uncurated.

The germline V gene (reference sequence) specifies SEHNR as CDR1 and FQNEAQ as CDR2. V is cut back by 1 base and J by 5 bases, with 1 base in the junction unmatched. Measured from the cysteine to the phenylalanine, the CDR3 is 13 residues long. Just the 39-base CDR3 DNA is kept, in frame starting at base 1. On this clone: Its antigen is still unknown. One base away there is no much larger clone; base qualities are not given.

The immunoSEQ Assay, a bias-controlled multiplex PCR, was used to amplify TCRbeta CDR3 regions from genomic DNA. The authors' pipeline ran thus. The number of nucleated cells in each sample was estimated from the amplification of reference gene primers within the assay. To quantify the absolute abundance of each unique TCRbeta CDR3 rearrangement, sequence reads were collapsed and filtered. Productive Simpson clonality was computed per sample as the square root of Simpson's diversity index over productive rearrangements. What TCRdb holds here is the immuneACCESS table cut down to in-frame rearrangements. Part of the clones is not present; checked against another copy, under half of the missing clones reflect an unresolved V gene, and the others are unexplained. The DNA gave D and trimming, while V, J and clone size come from that table. The sample records about 270,000 clones, about 87% of which are singletons. The top ten clonotypes cover roughly 8.6% of the sample.

Whole blood was collected in K2EDTA tubes by collaborating institutions according to the institutions' own protocols. For TCRbeta analysis, collaborators shipped samples in one of three forms: frozen whole blood, isolated PBMCs, or DNA extracted from either of those sample types. What was sequenced was peripheral blood. The TCR originated in a human donor in a cohort sampled during active COVID-19. The chain employs TRBV7-9 and TRBJ1-2; 7 junctional bases match TRBD1. The CDR3 reads CASSLGQGYGYTF. The sequence in DNA is TGTGCCAGCAGCTTAGGACAGGGATATGGCTACACCTTC.